Listed below are T cell receptor beta chains from one sample, sequenced in a study of T-cell reconstitution after alpha-beta-depleted transplantation in children. A single record per CDR3 protein comes from TCRdb applying MiXCR to the PCR reads. Here the sample spans approximately 980,000 distinct CDR3 sequences, less than 30% being singletons. The sequenced sample was PBMCs, mostly from graft donor cells, obtained 360 days after TCRalphabeta/CD19-depleted stem cell transplant. The receptors were sampled from a boy in the first two years of life who had a stem cell transplant for SCID, so the T cells may come from the graft donor. The CDR3 runs from the conserved cysteine through the conserved F or W. D genes are given only for firm matches. The size field is filled for only some rows; it gives once, few, many or a size class.

d_call j_call v_call clone_size cdr3_aa cdr3_nt
TRBD1 TRBJ2-3 TRBV7-8 . CASSLVGRQGRDTQYF TGTGCCAGCAGCTTAGTGGGGAGACAGGGCAGAGATACGCAGTATTTT
. TRBJ1-5 TRBV12-3/TRBV12-4 . CASSSRTRWDQPQHF TGTGCCAGCAGTTCCCGGACTCGATGGGATCAGCCCCAGCATTTT
. TRBJ1-6 TRBV5-6 few CASSLSGTSPLHF TGTGCCAGCAGCTTGAGCGGGACTTCACCCCTCCACTTT
. TRBJ1-4 TRBV20-1 few CSAGTLFF TGCAGTGCTGGGACTCTGTTTTTT
. TRBJ2-7 TRBV3-1 . CASSQDGGWSYEQYF TGTGCCAGCAGCCAAGATGGGGGTTGGTCCTACGAGCAGTACTTC
TRBD1 TRBJ2-3 TRBV20-1 . CSAIQGASTDTQYF TGCAGTGCTATACAGGGGGCTAGCACAGATACGCAGTATTTT
TRBD1 TRBJ2-1 TRBV12-5 . CASGSGQGAYNEQFF TGTGCTAGTGGGTCTGGACAGGGGGCGTACAATGAGCAGTTCTTC
. TRBJ2-7 TRBV28 once CASISMIGRPEQYF TGTGCCAGCATCAGTATGATAGGCCGACCCGAGCAGTACTTC
TRBD1 TRBJ2-5 TRBV28 . CASSSPQGQRGETQYF TGTGCCAGCAGTTCCCCCCAGGGACAGCGTGGGGAGACCCAGTACTTC
. TRBJ2-1 TRBV28 many CASSSRTAPSYNEQFF TGTGCCAGCAGCTCCAGGACTGCCCCCTCCTACAATGAGCAGTTCTTC
. TRBJ2-1 TRBV12-3/TRBV12-4 few CASSRQRARGEQFF TGTGCCAGCAGTCGACAGAGGGCCCGGGGTGAGCAGTTCTTC
. TRBJ2-1 TRBV20-1 few CSASSSDPYNEQFF TGCAGTGCTTCGTCTAGCGACCCCTACAATGAGCAGTTCTTC
. TRBJ2-1 TRBV4-1 few CASSQDPGDSYNEQFF TGCGCCAGCAGCCAAGATCCGGGGGACTCCTACAATGAGCAGTTCTTC
TRBD1 TRBJ2-7 TRBV25-1 . CASSEYNAGDDRAYEQYF TGTGCCAGCAGTGAATATAATGCTGGAGATGACAGGGCCTACGAGCAGTACTTC
. TRBJ1-1 TRBV4-1 few CASSQARALNTEAFF TGCGCCAGCAGCCAAGCTCGGGCACTGAACACTGAAGCTTTCTTT
TRBD1 TRBJ1-5 TRBV28 . CASSTGGIGSNQPQHF TGTGCCAGTTCGACAGGGGGAATAGGGAGCAATCAGCCCCAGCATTTT
. TRBJ2-3 TRBV4-2 few CASSQEGRPEDTQYF TGTGCCAGCAGCCAAGAAGGGAGGCCTGAAGATACGCAGTATTTT
. TRBJ2-3 TRBV19 . CASSSASTQYF TGTGCCAGTAGTTCGGCGAGTACGCAGTATTTT
TRBD2 TRBJ2-1 TRBV25-1 few CASSETGTSQRIAYNEQFF TGTGCCAGCAGTGAAACCGGGACTAGCCAGAGAATCGCCTACAATGAGCAGTTCTTC
TRBD2 TRBJ2-7 TRBV20-1 many CSASVLAGLWYEQYF TGCAGTGCTAGTGTTCTAGCGGGGCTTTGGTACGAGCAGTACTTC
. TRBJ2-7 TRBV15 . CATSRDLFLVDRYEQYF TGTGCCACCAGCAGAGATCTGTTCCTGGTGGATCGCTACGAGCAGTACTTC
TRBD2 TRBJ2-1 TRBV5-1 . CASFSGTSGYNEQFF TGCGCCAGCTTTTCCGGGACTAGCGGTTACAATGAGCAGTTCTTC
TRBD1 TRBJ2-2 TRBV19 many CASSPGTGTGELFF TGTGCCAGTAGTCCCGGGACAGGGACCGGGGAGCTGTTTTTT
TRBD2 TRBJ2-5 TRBV12-3/TRBV12-4 few CASSLKRGGGETQYF TGTGCCAGCAGTTTGAAGCGGGGGGGCGGAGAGACCCAGTACTTC
TRBD2 TRBJ2-3 TRBV12-3/TRBV12-4 . CASSTRISIRLAGATDTQYF TGTGCCAGCAGCACTAGAATCTCCATAAGACTAGCGGGGGCCACAGATACGCAGTATTTT
. TRBJ2-7 TRBV19 . CASSAVGGYEQYF TGTGCCAGTAGTGCGGTTGGGGGCTACGAGCAGTACTTC
. TRBJ2-1 TRBV6-5 . CASSYEVTYNEQFF TGTGCCAGCAGTTACGAGGTAACCTACAATGAGCAGTTCTTC
TRBD2 TRBJ2-7 TRBV5-1 few CASSWEGRYEQYF TGCGCCAGCAGCTGGGAGGGTCGCTACGAGCAGTACTTC
. TRBJ2-5 TRBV15 few CATSRAKSIQETQYF TGTGCCACCAGCAGAGCTAAAAGTATCCAAGAGACCCAGTACTTC
TRBD1 TRBJ1-2 TRBV4-1 . CASSQGATGGYTF TGCGCCAGCAGCCAAGGGGCGACAGGGGGCTACACCTTC
TRBD1 TRBJ1-1 TRBV20-1 . CSARQGRHTEAFF TGCAGTGCTCGACAGGGGAGGCATACTGAAGCTTTCTTT
TRBD1 TRBJ2-5 TRBV5-5 many CASINRGRGQETQYF TGTGCCAGCATCAACAGGGGGCGCGGGCAAGAGACCCAGTACTTC
. TRBJ2-5 TRBV5-5 few CASSPLEQETQYF TGTGCCAGCAGCCCCCTTGAACAAGAGACCCAGTACTTC
. TRBJ2-6 TRBV12-3/TRBV12-4 . CASSLPLVGGPNSGANVLTF TGTGCCAGCAGTTTGCCCCTCGTAGGGGGGCCTAACTCTGGGGCCAACGTCCTGACTTTC
. TRBJ2-3 TRBV18 few CASRQAGSTDTQYF TGTGCCAGCCGTCAGGCCGGGAGCACAGATACGCAGTATTTT
TRBD1 TRBJ2-2 TRBV12-3/TRBV12-4 . CASSLLRGRTGELFF TGTGCCAGCAGTTTGCTCAGGGGGCGCACCGGGGAGCTGTTTTTT
TRBD1 TRBJ2-3 TRBV7-2 . CASSSRTGGTDTQYF TGTGCCAGCAGCTCTAGGACAGGGGGAACAGATACGCAGTATTTT
TRBD1 TRBJ1-1 TRBV7-8 many CASSIKQGHTEAFF TGTGCCAGCAGCATTAAACAGGGGCACACTGAAGCTTTCTTT
TRBD1 TRBJ2-1 TRBV6-4 . CASSPDRGHFNEQFF TGTGCCAGCAGCCCGGACAGGGGGCATTTCAATGAGCAGTTCTTC
. TRBJ2-3 TRBV4-3 few CASSQVDASVGTDTQYF TGCGCCAGCAGCCAAGTTGATGCTAGCGTTGGGACAGATACGCAGTATTTT
TRBD2 TRBJ2-1 TRBV5-1 . CASSRLAGGTPEQFF TGCGCCAGCAGCCGCCTAGCGGGGGGGACCCCTGAGCAGTTCTTC
TRBD2 TRBJ2-5 TRBV5-1 few CASRRTSGGLETQYF TGCGCCAGCAGAAGGACTAGCGGGGGGTTGGAGACCCAGTACTTC
TRBD2 TRBJ2-3 TRBV10-3 few CAISESRRGQAGGTDTQYF TGTGCCATCAGTGAGTCTCGGAGGGGACAAGCGGGAGGCACAGATACGCAGTATTTT
. TRBJ2-1 TRBV5-1 few CASSGPHLNEQFF TGCGCCAGCAGCGGACCACATCTCAATGAGCAGTTCTTC
. TRBJ1-2 TRBV10-3 . CAISESDRPTSYGYTF TGTGCCATCAGTGAGTCGGATCGACCGACGAGCTATGGCTACACCTTC
. TRBJ2-1 TRBV29-1 . CSVQQGFNEQFF TGCAGCGTCCAGCAGGGTTTCAATGAGCAGTTCTTC
. TRBJ2-4 TRBV24-1 . CATSDHEGGGYIQYF TGTGCCACCAGTGATCATGAGGGTGGGGGGTACATTCAGTACTTC
TRBD1 TRBJ2-3 TRBV9 few CASSYFRDRGSDTQYF TGTGCCAGCAGCTATTTCCGGGACAGGGGTTCAGATACGCAGTATTTT
TRBD2 TRBJ2-1 TRBV15 . CATSSLTTSGEAHEQFF TGTGCCACCAGCAGCCTGACGACTAGCGGGGAAGCCCATGAGCAGTTCTTC
TRBD1 TRBJ2-1 TRBV29-1 . CSVERRQGIHNEQFF TGCAGCGTTGAAAGGAGACAGGGGATCCACAATGAGCAGTTCTTC
TRBD2 TRBJ2-2 TRBV10-3 . CAIRAALAGGPTNTGELFF TGTGCCATCAGAGCGGCTCTAGCGGGAGGGCCGACGAACACCGGGGAGCTGTTTTTT
TRBD1 TRBJ1-1 TRBV5-1 once CASTLGTANTEAFF TGCGCCAGCACCCTGGGGACAGCGAACACTGAAGCTTTCTTT
. TRBJ2-1 TRBV10-3 . CAISESTGSYNEQFF TGTGCCATCAGTGAGTCGACCGGCTCCTACAATGAGCAGTTCTTC
. TRBJ1-2 TRBV13 few CASARGAGYGYTF TGTGCCAGCGCACGGGGGGCCGGGTATGGCTACACCTTC
. TRBJ2-7 TRBV18 few CASSPWGGEQYF TGTGCCAGCTCACCATGGGGAGGCGAGCAGTACTTC
TRBD1 TRBJ2-7 TRBV7-8 . CASSQPGQGRDEQYF TGTGCCAGCAGCCAACCGGGACAGGGCAGAGACGAGCAGTACTTC
. TRBJ2-2 TRBV14 few CASSWARTTGELFF TGTGCCAGCAGCTGGGCACGCACCACCGGGGAGCTGTTTTTT
TRBD2 TRBJ2-3 TRBV15 . CATSRQGGTGGDTQYF TGTGCCACCAGCAGGCAGGGAGGGACGGGGGGTGATACGCAGTATTTT
. TRBJ2-4 TRBV20-1 . CSARPFGAKNIQYF TGCAGTGCTAGGCCCTTCGGAGCCAAAAACATTCAGTACTTC